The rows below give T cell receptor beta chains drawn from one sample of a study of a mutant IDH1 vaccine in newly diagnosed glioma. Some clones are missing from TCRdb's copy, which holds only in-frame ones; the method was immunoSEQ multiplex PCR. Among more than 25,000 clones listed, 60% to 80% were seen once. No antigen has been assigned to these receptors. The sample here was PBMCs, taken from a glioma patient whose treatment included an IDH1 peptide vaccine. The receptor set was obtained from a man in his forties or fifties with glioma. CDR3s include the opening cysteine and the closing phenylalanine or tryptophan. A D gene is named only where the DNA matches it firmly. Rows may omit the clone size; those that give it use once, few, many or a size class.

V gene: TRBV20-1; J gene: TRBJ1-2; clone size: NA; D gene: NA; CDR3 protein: CSARDGMGYTF; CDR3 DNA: TGCAGTGCTAGAGACGGGATGGGCTACACCTTC
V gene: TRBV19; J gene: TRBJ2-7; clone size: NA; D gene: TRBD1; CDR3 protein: CASTLTGTDEQYF; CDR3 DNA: TGTGCCAGTACCCTGACCGGGACAGACGAGCAGTACTTC
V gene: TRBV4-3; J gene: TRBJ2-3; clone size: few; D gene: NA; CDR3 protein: CASSQDRGASARADTQYF; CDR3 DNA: TGCGCCAGCAGCCAAGATCGAGGGGCGAGTGCTCGGGCAGATACGCAGTATTTT
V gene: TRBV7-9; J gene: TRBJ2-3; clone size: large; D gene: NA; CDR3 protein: CASSERDTTDTQYF; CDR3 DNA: TGTGCCAGCAGCGAACGGGACACCACAGATACGCAGTATTTT
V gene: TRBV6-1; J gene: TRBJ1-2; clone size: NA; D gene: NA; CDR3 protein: CASSEGRQNYGYTF; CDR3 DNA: TGTGCCAGCAGTGAAGGTCGGCAGAACTATGGCTACACCTTC
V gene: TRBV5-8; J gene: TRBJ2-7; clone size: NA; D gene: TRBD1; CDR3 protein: CASSLGQGSFYEQYF; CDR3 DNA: TGTGCCAGCAGCTTGGGACAGGGGAGTTTCTACGAGCAGTACTTC
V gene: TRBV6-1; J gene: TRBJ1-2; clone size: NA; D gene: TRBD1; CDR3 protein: CASSEDRGRYGYTF; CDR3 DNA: TGTGCCAGCAGTGAAGACAGGGGGCGCTATGGCTACACCTTC
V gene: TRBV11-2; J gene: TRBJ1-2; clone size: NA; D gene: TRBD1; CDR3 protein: CASSVAGGNYGYTF; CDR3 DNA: TGTGCCAGCAGCGTGGCAGGGGGAAACTATGGCTACACCTTC
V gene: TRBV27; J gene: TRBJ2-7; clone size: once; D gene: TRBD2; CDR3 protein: CASSPKLREGGYEQYF; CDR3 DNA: TGTGCCAGCAGTCCGAAACTCCGGGAGGGTGGTTACGAGCAGTACTTC
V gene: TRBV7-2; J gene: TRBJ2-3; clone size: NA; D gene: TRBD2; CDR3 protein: CASSPIAGVSTDTQYF; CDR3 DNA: TGTGCCAGCAGCCCAATAGCGGGAGTGAGCACAGATACGCAGTATTTT
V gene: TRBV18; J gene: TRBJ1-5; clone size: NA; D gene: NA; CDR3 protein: CATRGAAGNQPQHF; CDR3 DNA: TGTGCCACCCGAGGGGCCGCTGGGAATCAGCCCCAGCATTTT
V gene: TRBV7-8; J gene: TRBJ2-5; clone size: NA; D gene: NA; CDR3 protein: CASSFSGQWETQYF; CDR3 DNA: TGTGCCAGCAGCTTTAGTGGGCAGTGGGAGACCCAGTACTTC
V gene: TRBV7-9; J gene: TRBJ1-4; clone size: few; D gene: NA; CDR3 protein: CASSPQEGEKLFF; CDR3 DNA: TGTGCCAGCAGCCCCCAGGAGGGTGAAAAACTGTTTTTT
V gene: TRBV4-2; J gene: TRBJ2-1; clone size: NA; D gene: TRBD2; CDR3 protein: CASSPGASGTYNEQFF; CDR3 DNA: TGTGCCAGCAGCCCCGGGGCTAGCGGCACCTACAATGAGCAGTTCTTC
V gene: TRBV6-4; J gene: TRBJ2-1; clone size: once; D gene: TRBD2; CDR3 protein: CASSDQAGAGEQFF; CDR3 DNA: TGTGCCAGCAGTGACCAAGCGGGAGCAGGTGAGCAGTTCTTC
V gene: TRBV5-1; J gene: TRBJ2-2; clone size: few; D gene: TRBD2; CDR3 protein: CASSLSSPGTRWTGELFF; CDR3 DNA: TGCGCCAGCAGCTTATCTAGTCCCGGGACTAGATGGACCGGGGAGCTGTTTTTT
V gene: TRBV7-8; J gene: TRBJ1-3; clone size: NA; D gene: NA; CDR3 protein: CASSPGVGNTIYF; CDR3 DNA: TGTGCCAGCAGCCCAGGGGTTGGAAACACCATATATTTT
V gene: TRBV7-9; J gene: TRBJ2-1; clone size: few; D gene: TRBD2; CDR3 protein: CASKTAGDNEQFF; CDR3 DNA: TGTGCCAGCAAAACAGCGGGAGACAATGAGCAGTTCTTC
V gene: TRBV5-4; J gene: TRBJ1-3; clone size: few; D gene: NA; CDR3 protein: CASSPQPSGNTIYF; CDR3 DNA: TGTGCCAGCAGCCCCCAGCCCTCTGGAAACACCATATATTTT
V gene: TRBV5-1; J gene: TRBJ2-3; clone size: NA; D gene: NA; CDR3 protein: CASSRPPSDAQYF; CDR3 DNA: TGCGCCAGCAGTCGACCCCCTAGCGATGCGCAGTATTTT
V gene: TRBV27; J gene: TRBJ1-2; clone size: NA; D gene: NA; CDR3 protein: CASKRGEVDGYTF; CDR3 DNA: TGTGCCAGCAAGAGGGGGGAAGTGGATGGCTACACCTTC
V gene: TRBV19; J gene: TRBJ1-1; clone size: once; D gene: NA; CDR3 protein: CASSKLDSIGNTEAFF; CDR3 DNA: TGTGCCAGTAGCAAATTGGACAGCATAGGGAACACTGAAGCTTTCTTT
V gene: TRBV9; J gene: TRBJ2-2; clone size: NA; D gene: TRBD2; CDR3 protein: CASSVGTSGDRTGELFF; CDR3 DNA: TGTGCCAGCAGCGTGGGGACTAGCGGAGACCGCACCGGGGAGCTGTTTTTT
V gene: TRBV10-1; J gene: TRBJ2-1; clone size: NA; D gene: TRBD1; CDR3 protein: CASSLDRNNEQFF; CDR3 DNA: TGCGCCAGCAGCCTGGACAGGAACAATGAGCAGTTCTTC
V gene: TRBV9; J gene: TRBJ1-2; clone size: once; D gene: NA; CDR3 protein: CASSVEGLNGYTF; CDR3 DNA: TGTGCCAGCAGCGTAGAGGGGCTCAATGGCTACACCTTC
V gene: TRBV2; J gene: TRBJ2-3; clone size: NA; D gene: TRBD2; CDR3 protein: CASSARKAGASGKDTQYF; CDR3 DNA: TGTGCCAGCAGTGCGAGAAAGGCGGGAGCTTCAGGGAAAGATACGCAGTATTTT
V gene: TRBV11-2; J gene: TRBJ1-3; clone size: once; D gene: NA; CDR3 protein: CASSSAGVSGNTIYF; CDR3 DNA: TGTGCCAGCAGCTCAGCGGGGGTCTCTGGAAACACCATATATTTT
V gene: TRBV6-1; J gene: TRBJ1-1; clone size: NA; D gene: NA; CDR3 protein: CASSGIPPRGVNTEAFF; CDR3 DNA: TGTGCCAGCAGTGGAATACCCCCGCGGGGCGTGAACACTGAAGCTTTCTTT
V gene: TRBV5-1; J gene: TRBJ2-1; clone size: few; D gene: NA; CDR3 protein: CASRKEISHNEQFF; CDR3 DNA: TGCGCCAGCCGAAAAGAGATATCACACAATGAGCAGTTCTTC
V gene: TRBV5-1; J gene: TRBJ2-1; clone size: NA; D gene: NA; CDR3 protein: CASRGGDNEQFF; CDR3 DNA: TGCGCCAGCAGAGGGGGAGACAATGAGCAGTTCTTC